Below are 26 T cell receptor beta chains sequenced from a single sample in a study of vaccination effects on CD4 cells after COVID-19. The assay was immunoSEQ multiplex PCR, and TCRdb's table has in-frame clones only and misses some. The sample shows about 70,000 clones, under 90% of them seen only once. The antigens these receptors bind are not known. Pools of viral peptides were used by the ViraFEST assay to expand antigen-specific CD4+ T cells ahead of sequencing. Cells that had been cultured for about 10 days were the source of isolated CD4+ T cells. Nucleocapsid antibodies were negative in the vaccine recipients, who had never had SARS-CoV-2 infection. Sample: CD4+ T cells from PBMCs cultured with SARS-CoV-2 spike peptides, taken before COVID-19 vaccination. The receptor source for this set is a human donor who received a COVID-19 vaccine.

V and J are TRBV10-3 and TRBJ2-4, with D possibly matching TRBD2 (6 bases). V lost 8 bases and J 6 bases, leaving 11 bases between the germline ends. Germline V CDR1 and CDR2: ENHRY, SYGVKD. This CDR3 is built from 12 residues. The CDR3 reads CAIGTEGNIQYF. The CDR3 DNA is TGTGCCATCGGGACTGAAGGAAACATTCAGTACTTC.

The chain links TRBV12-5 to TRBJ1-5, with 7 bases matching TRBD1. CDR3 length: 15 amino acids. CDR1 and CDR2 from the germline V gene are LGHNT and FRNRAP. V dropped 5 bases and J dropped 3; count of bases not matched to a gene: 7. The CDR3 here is CASGRLTGLNQPQHF. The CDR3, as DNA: TGTGCTAGTGGTAGATTGACAGGGCTCAATCAGCCCCAGCATTTT.

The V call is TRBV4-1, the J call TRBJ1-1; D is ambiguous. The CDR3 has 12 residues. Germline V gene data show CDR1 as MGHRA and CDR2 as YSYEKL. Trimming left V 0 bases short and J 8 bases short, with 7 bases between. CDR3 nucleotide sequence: TGCGCCAGCAGCCAAGATATGACAGAAGCTTTCTTT. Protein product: CASSQDMTEAFF.

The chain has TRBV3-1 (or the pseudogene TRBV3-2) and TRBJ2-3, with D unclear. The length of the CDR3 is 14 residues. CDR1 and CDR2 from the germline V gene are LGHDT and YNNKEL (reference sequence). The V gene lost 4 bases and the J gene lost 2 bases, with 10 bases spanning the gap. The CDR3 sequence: CASSRPDFTDTQYF. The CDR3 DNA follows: TGTGCCAGCAGCCGCCCAGATTTCACAGATACGCAGTATTTT.

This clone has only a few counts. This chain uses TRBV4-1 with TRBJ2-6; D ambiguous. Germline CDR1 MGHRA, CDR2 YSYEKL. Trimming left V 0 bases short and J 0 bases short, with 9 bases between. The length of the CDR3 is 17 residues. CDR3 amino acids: CASSQDPPGSGANVLTF. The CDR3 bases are TGCGCCAGCAGCCAAGACCCCCCGGGCTCTGGGGCCAACGTCCTGACTTTC.

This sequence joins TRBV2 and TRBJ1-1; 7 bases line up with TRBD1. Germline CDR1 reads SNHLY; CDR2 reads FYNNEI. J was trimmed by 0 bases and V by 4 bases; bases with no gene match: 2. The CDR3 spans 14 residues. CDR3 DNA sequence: TGTGCCAGCAGTGTACAGGGGTTGAACACTGAAGCTTTCTTT. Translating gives CASSVQGLNTEAFF.

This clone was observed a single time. CDR3 sequence (DNA): TGCAGCGTTGATGCTAGCGGGGGGGCAAGTACGCAGTATTTT. Its protein is CSVDASGGASTQYF. This chain connects TRBV29-1 to TRBJ2-3, with 12 positions matching TRBD2. V dropped 3 bases and J dropped 8; count of bases not matched to a gene: 6. CDR1 and CDR2 (germline): SQVTM, ANQGSEA. The CDR3 consists of 14 residues.

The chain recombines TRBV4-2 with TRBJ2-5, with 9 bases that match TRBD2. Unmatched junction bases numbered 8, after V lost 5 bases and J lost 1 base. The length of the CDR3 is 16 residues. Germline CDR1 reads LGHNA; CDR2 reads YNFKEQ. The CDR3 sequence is CASSSVAGAPQETQYF. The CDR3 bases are TGTGCCAGCAGCAGTGTAGCGGGGGCCCCCCAAGAGACCCAGTACTTC.

Here the CDR3 reads CASSQGAGGLNTEAFF. The CDR3 DNA follows: TGCGCCAGCAGCCAAGGGGCAGGGGGTTTGAACACTGAAGCTTTCTTT. The rearrangement joins TRBV4-3 to TRBJ1-1; TRBD1 agrees at 7 bases. The V and J ends lost 1 base and 0 bases, in that order; junction bases with no gene match: 5. There are 16 residues in the CDR3. CDR1 and CDR2 from the germline V gene are LGHNA and YSLEER.

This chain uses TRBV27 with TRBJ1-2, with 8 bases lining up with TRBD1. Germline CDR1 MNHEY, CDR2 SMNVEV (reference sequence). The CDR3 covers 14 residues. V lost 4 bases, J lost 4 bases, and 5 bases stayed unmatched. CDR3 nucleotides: TGTGCCAGCAGTTGGACAGGGAGCAGCTATGGCTACACCTTC. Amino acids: CASSWTGSSYGYTF.

CDR3 DNA: TGTGCCAGTAGTATAGTCAGAGGGGAAGGAACCCAGTACTTC. Encoded protein: CASSIVRGEGTQYF. The chain links TRBV19 to TRBJ2-5; D is possibly TRBD1 or TRBD2 (5 bases each). Germline loops: CDR1 LNHDA, CDR2 SQIVND (reference sequence). The length of the CDR3 is 14 residues. Trimming removed 1 base from V and 8 bases from J, with 14 bases in between.

The CDR3 region has the DNA TGTGCCACCAGTGATTTGGGGGGGGGAACTAGCACAGATACGCAGTATTTT. Translated: CATSDLGGGTSTDTQYF. The V and J genes are TRBV24-1 and TRBJ2-3; 7 nucleotides align to TRBD2. Germline CDR1 and CDR2: KGHDR and SFDVKD. With V trimmed by 0 bases and J by 0 bases, 5 bases remained unmatched. The CDR3 length is 17 residues.

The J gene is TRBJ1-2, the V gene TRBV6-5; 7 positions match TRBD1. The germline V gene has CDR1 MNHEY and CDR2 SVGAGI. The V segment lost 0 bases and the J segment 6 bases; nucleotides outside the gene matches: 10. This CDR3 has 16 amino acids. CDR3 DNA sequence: TGTGCCAGCAGTTACTCGTCACAGGGGTTTTTCCATGGCTACACCTTC. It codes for CASSYSSQGFFHGYTF.

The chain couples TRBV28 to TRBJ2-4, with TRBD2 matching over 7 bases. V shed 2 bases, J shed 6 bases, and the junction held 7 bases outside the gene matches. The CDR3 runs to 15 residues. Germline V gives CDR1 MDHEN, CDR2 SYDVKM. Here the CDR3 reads CASSLGGEERNIQYF. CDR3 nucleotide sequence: TGTGCCAGCAGTTTAGGGGGGGAGGAAAGAAACATTCAGTACTTC.

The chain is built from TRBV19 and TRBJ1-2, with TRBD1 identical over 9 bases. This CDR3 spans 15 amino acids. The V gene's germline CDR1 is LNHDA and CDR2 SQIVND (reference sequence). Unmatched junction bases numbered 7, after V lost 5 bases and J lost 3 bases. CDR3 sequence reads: CASSPRDRAHYGYTF. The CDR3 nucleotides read TGTGCCAGTAGTCCCCGGGACAGGGCGCACTATGGCTACACCTTC.

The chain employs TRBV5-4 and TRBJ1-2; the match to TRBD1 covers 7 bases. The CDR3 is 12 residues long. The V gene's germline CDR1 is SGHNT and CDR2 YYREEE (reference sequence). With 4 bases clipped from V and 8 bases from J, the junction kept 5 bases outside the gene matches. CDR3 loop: CASSRQGQGYTF. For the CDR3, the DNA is TGTGCCAGCAGCCGACAGGGTCAAGGCTACACCTTC.

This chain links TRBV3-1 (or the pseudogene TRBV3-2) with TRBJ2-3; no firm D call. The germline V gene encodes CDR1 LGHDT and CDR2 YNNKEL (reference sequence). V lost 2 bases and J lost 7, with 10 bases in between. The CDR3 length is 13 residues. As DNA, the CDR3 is TGTGCCAGCAGCCAACTAATGGGGAATACGCAGTATTTT. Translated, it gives CASSQLMGNTQYF.

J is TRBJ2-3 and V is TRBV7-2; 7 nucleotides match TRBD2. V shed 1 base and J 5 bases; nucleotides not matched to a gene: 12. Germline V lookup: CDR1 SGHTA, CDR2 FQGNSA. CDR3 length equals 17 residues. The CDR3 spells CASSLEGVLAVRDTQYF. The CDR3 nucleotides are TGTGCCAGCAGCTTAGAAGGCGTTCTAGCGGTAAGAGATACGCAGTATTTT.

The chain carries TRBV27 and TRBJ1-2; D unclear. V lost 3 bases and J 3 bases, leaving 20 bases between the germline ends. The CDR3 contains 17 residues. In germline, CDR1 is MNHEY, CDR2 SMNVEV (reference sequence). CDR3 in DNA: TGTGCCAGCAGTTTTCTGGGGTCCGGAAATGGATACTATGGCTACACCTTC. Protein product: CASSFLGSGNGYYGYTF.

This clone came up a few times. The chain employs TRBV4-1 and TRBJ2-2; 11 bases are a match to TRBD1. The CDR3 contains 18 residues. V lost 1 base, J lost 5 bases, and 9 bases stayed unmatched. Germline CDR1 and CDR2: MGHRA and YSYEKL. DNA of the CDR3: TGCGCCAGCAGCCAAGTGTACGGCGGGACAGGGGGAACCGGGGAGCTGTTTTTT. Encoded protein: CASSQVYGGTGGTGELFF.

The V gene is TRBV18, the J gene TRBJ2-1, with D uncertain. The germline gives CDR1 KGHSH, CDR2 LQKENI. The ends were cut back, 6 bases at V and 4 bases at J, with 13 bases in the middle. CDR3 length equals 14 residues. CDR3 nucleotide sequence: TGTGCCAGCTCCCCAAGGTGGCGGTACAATGAGCAGTTCTTC. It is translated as CASSPRWRYNEQFF.

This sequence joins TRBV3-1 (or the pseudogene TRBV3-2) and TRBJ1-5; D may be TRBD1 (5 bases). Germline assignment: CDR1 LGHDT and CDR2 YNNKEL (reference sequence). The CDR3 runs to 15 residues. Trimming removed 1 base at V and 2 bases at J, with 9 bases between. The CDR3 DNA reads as TGTGCCAGCAGCCAAGTTTTGGGGGGCAATCAGCCCCAGCATTTT. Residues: CASSQVLGGNQPQHF.

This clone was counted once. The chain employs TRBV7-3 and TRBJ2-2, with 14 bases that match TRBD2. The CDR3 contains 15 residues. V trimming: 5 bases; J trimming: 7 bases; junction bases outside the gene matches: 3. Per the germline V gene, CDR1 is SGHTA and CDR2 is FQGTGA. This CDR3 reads CASSRTSGGIGELFF. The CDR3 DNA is TGTGCCAGCAGCCGGACTAGCGGGGGGATCGGGGAGCTGTTTTTT.

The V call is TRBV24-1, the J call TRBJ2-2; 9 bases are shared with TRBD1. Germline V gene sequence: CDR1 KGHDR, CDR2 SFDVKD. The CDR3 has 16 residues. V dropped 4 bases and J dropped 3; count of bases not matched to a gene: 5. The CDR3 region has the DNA TGTGCCACCAGTGACACAGGGGGCCTAGACACCGGGGAGCTGTTTTTT. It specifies CATSDTGGLDTGELFF.

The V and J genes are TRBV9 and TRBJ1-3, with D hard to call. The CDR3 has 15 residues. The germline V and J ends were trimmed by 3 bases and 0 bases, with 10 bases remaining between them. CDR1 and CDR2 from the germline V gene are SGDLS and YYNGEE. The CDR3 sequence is CASSAPGFSGNTIYF. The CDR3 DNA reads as TGTGCCAGCAGCGCACCCGGGTTCTCTGGAAACACCATATATTTT. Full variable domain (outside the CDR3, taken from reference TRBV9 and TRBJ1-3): DSGVTQTPKHLITATGQRVTLRCSPRSGDLSVYWYQQSLDQGLQFLIQYYNGEERAKGNILERFSAQQFPDLHSELNLSSLELGDSALYFCASSAPGFSGNTIYFGEGSWLTVV.

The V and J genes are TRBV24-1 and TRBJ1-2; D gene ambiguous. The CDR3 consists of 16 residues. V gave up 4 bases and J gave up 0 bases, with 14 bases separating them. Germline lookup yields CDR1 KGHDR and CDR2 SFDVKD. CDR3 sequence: CATSDSHHSPNYGYTF. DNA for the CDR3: TGTGCCACCAGTGACAGCCATCATTCGCCTAACTATGGCTACACCTTC.